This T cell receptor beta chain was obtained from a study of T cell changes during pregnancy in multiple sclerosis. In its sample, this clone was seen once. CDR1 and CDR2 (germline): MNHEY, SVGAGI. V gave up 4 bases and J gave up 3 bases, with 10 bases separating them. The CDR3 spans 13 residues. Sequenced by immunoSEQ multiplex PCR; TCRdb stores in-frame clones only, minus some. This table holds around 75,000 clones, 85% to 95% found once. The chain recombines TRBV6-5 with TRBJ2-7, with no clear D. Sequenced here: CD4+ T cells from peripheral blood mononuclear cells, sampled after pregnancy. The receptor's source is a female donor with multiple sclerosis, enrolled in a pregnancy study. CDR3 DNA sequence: TGTGCCAGCAGTTTCCACGGGTTCTACGAGCAGTACTTC. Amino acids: CASSFHGFYEQYF.